The T cell receptor beta chain described here comes from a study of regulatory T cells in long-lasting Graves disease. Study-wide findings and caveats: Accuracy might have suffered from few samples.

This clonotype was counted many times. Antigen specificity is unknown. The time point here: newly diagnosed GD, antithyroid drugs for less than 3 months. Extracted PBMC RNA gave rise to the TCR library. Looked up from germline, CDR1 is DFQATT and CDR2 is SNEGSKA (reference sequence). Between the trimmed V and J ends, which lost 7 bases and 9 bases, there was a span of 10 bases. CDR3 length: 10 amino acids. Both iRepertoire HTBI primers and Arm-PCR of CDR3 regions were used to build the TCR beta libraries. TCRdb re-called the multiplex PCR reads through MiXCR, storing one row per CDR3 protein. The sample contains over 300,000 distinct CDR3 sequences, roughly a sixth of which appear only once.

The J gene is TRBJ2-1, the V gene TRBV20-1; possibly TRBD1 for D (6 bases). This TCR came from a female donor with Graves disease. The specimen comprised peripheral blood mononuclear cells (PBMCs), sampled at new diagnosis, from a patient treated with antithyroid drugs. CDR3 loop: CSGGRGEQFF. CDR3 nucleotides: TGCAGTGGGGGGCGAGGTGAGCAGTTCTTC.